The next 6 T cell receptor beta chains were all read from a single sample in a study of OX40 agonist ivuxolimab in advanced cancers. The data were produced by immunoSEQ multiplex PCR, yet TCRdb's version contains in-frame clones alone and is incomplete. Of about 68,000 clones in the sample, roughly 88% are singletons; the top ten hold 1.5% to 2%. The source material was CD4+ or CD8+ T cells sorted from blood, sampled in a trial of the OX40 agonist ivuxolimab. These receptors were collected from an adult with an advanced solid tumor such as melanoma, head and neck, liver or kidney cancer.

The chain uses TRBV30 and TRBJ2-7; D unresolved. Germline CDR1 reads GTSNPN; CDR2 reads SVGIG (reference sequence). This CDR3 comprises 14 residues. V was cut by 5 bases and J by 1 base, with 15 bases left in between. In nucleotides, the CDR3 is TGTGCCTGGGTGAGAAAGGACGGGTCCTACGAGCAGTACTTC. Its protein is CAWVRKDGSYEQYF. The full variable domain, with the rest looked up from reference TRBV30 and TRBJ2-7, is SQTIHQWPATLVQPVGSPLSLECTVEGTSNPNLYWYRQAAGRGLQLLFYSVGIGQISSEVPQNLSASRPQDRQFILSSKKLLLSDSGFYLCAWVRKDGSYEQYFGPGTRLTVT.

CDR3 residues: CASKPDRALGQPQHF. CDR3 DNA sequence: TGTGCCAGTAAACCGGACAGGGCCCTAGGTCAGCCCCAGCATTTT. This chain uses TRBV19 with TRBJ1-5; TRBD1 matches 8 bases. Germline CDR1 and CDR2: LNHDA and SQIVND (reference sequence). V was clipped by 7 bases and J by 6 bases; unmatched bases: 11. This CDR3 contains 15 residues. Full variable domain (missing parts from reference TRBV19 and TRBJ1-5): DGGITQSPKYLFRKEGQNVTLSCEQNLNHDAMYWYRQDPGQGLRLIYYSQIVNDFQKGDIAEGYSVSREKKESFPLTVTSAQKNPTAFYLCASKPDRALGQPQHFGDGTRLSIL.

To note about this clone: The junction differs from germline at one of its ends, possibly a read error. The genes are TRBV28 and TRBJ2-5; 11 bases are shared with TRBD2. Germline CDR1 and CDR2: MDHEN and SYDVKM. There are 17 residues in the CDR3. In nucleotides, the CDR3 is TGTGCCAGCAGTTTAGGCTCTGTAGCGGGAGGGAGAGAGGCCCAGTACTTC. Its protein is CASSLGSVAGGREAQYF.

This chain uses TRBV7-8 with TRBJ2-2; unclear D gene. CDR3 length: 15 amino acids. The V gene lost 2 bases and the J gene lost 2 bases, with 9 bases spanning the gap. CDR1 and CDR2 (germline): SGHVS, FQNEAQ. CDR3 residues: CASSLRASNTGELFF. CDR3 nucleotide sequence: TGTGCCAGCAGCTTAAGAGCTAGTAACACCGGGGAGCTGTTTTTT.

The chain recombines TRBV5-6 with TRBJ2-5; unclear D gene. CDR3 length equals 13 residues. Germline assignment: CDR1 SGHDT and CDR2 YYEEEE. The V end lost 1 base, the J end lost 2 bases, and 6 bases lay between the germline ends. The CDR3: CASSLKGQETQYF. The CDR3 coding sequence is TGTGCCAGCAGCTTGAAGGGACAAGAGACCCAGTACTTC. The whole variable domain, remainder taken from reference TRBV5-6 and TRBJ2-5, is DAGVTQSPTHLIKTRGQQVTLRCSPKSGHDTVSWYQQALGQGPQFIFQYYEEEERQRGNFPDRFSGHQFPNYSSELNVNALLLGDSALYLCASSLKGQETQYFGPGTRLLVL.

The CDR3 DNA is TGCGCCAGCAGCCCTGGACAAACCGCGAACACCGGGGAGCTGTTTTTT. This translates into CASSPGQTANTGELFF. The chain couples TRBV5-1 to TRBJ2-2; D is perhaps TRBD1 (5 bases). The CDR3 runs to 16 residues. With 4 bases removed from V and 0 bases from J, the gap between germline ends came to 13 bases. The germline gives CDR1 SGHRS, CDR2 YFSETQ.